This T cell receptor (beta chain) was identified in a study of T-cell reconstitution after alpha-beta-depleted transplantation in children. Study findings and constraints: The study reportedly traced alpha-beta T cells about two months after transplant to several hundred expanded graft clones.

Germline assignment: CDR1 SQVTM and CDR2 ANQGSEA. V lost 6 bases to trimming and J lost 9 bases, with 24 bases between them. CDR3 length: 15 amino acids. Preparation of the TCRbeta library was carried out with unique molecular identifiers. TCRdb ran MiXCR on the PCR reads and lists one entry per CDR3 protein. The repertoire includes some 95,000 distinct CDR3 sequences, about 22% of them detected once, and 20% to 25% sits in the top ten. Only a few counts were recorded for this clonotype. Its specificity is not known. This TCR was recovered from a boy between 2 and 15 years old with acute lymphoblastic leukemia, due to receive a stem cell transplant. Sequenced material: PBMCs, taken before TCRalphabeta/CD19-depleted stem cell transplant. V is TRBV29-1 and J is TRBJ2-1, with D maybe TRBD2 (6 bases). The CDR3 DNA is TGCAGCGTAGACCTTAGCGGAGGGGCCAGGAGTGAGCAGTTCTTC. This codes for CSVDLSGGARSEQFF.